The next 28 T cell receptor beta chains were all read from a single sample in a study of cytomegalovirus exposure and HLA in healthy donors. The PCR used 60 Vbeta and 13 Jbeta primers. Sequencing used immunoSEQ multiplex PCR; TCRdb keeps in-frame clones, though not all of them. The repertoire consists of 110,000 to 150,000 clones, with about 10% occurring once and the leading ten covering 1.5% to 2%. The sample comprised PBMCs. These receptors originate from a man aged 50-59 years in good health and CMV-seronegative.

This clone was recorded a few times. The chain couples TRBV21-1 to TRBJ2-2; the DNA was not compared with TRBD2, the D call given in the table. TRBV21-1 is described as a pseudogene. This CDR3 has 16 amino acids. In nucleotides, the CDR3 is TGTGCCAGCAGCAAAGTCGGACTGAGGAACACCGGGGAGCTGTTTTTT. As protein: CASSKVGLRNTGELFF.

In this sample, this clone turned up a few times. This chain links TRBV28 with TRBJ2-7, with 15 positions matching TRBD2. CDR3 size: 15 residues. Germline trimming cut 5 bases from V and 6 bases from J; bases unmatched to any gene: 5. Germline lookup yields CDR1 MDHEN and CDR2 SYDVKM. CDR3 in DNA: TGTGCCAGCAGTCCCGGACTAGCGGGAGGGGTCGAGCAGTACTTC. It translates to CASSPGLAGGVEQYF.

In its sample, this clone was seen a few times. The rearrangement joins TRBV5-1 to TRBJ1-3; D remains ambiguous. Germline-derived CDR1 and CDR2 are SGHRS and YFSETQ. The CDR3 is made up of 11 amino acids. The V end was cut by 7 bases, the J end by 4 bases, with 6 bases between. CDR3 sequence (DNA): TGCGCCAGCCGAGGGGGAAACACCATATATTTT. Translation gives CASRGGNTIYF.

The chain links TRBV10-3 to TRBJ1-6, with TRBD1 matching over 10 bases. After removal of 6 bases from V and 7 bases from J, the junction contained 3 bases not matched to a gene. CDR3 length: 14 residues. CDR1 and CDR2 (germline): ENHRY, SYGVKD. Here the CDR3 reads CAISPGQGNSPLHF. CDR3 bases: TGTGCCATCAGCCCGGGACAGGGGAATTCACCCCTCCACTTT.

DNA of the CDR3: TGTGCCAGCAGCCCGGTGGTAGAGACCCAGTACTTC. Translating gives CASSPVVETQYF. V usage is TRBV5-8 and J usage is TRBJ2-5; D call uncertain. Looked up from germline, CDR1 is SGHTS and CDR2 is YDEGEE. The CDR3 is 12 residues long. V lost 4 bases to trimming and J lost 4 bases, with 8 bases between them. The whole variable domain, filled in from reference TRBV5-8 and TRBJ2-5, reads EAGVTQSPTHLIKTRGQQATLRCSPISGHTSVYWYQQALGLGLQFLLWYDEGEERNRGNFPPRFSGRQFPNYSSELNVNALELEDSALYLCASSPVVETQYFGPGTRLLVL.

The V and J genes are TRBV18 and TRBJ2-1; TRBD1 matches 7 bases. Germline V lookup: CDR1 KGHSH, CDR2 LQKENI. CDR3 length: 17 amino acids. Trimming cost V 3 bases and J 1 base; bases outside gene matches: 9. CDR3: CASSPGRGTLSYNEQFF. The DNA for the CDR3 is TGTGCCAGCTCACCGGGCAGGGGGACCTTATCCTACAATGAGCAGTTCTTC.

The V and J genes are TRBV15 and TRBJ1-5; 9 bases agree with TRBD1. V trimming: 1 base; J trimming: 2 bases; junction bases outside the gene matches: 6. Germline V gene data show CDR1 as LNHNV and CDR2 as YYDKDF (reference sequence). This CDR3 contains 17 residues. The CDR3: CATSRAWTGEGNQPQHF. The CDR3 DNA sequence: TGTGCCACCAGCAGAGCGTGGACAGGGGAGGGCAATCAGCCCCAGCATTTT.

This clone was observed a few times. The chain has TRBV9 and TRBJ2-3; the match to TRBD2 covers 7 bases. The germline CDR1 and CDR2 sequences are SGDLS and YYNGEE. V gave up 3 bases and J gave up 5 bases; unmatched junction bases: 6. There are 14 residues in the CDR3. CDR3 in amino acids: CASSGPGEGDTQYF. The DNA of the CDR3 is TGTGCCAGCAGCGGCCCGGGGGAGGGAGATACGCAGTATTTT.

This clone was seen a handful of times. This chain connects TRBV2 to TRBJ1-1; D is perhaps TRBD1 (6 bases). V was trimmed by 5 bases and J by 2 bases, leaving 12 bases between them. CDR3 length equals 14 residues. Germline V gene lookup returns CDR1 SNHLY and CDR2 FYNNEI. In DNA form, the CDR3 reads TGTGCCAGCAGTCACAGGGACCCTAACACTGAAGCTTTCTTT. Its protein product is CASSHRDPNTEAFF.

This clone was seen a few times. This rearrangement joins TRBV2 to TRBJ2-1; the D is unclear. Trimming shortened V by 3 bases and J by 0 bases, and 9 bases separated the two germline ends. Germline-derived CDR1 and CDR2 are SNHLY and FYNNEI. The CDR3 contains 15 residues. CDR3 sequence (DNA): TGTGCCAGCAGTGATACGGTTGGCTCCTACAATGAGCAGTTCTTC. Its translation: CASSDTVGSYNEQFF.

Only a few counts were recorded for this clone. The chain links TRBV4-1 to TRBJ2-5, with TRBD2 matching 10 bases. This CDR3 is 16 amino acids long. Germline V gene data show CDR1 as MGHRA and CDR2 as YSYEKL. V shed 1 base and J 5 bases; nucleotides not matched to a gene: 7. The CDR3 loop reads CASSQGLAGVGETQYF. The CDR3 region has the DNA TGCGCCAGCAGCCAAGGCCTAGCGGGAGTTGGGGAGACCCAGTACTTC.

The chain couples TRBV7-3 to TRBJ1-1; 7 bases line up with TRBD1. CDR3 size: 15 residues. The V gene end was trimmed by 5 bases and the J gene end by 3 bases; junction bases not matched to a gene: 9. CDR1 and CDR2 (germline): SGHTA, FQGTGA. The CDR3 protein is CASSGTGEEDTEAFF. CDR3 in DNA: TGTGCCAGCAGCGGCACAGGGGAAGAGGACACTGAAGCTTTCTTT.

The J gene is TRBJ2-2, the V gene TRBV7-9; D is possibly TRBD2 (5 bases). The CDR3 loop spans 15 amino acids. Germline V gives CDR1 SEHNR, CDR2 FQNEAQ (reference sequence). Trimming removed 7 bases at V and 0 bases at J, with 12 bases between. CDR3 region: CASNEGRTNTGELFF. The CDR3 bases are TGTGCCAGCAACGAGGGCAGAACGAACACCGGGGAGCTGTTTTTT.

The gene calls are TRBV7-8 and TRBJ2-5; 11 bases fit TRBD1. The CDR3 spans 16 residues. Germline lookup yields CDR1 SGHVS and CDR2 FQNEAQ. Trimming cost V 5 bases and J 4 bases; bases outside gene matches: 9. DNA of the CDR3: TGTGCCAGCAGCCCTCTCCGGACAGGGGGCTCAGAGACCCAGTACTTC. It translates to CASSPLRTGGSETQYF.

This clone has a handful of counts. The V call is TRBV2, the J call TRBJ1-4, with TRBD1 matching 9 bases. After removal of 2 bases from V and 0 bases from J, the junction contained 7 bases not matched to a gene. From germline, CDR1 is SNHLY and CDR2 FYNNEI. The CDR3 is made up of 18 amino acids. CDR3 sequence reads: CASSERDRVYATNEKLFF. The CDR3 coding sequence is TGTGCCAGCAGTGAAAGGGACAGGGTATATGCAACTAATGAAAAACTGTTTTTT.

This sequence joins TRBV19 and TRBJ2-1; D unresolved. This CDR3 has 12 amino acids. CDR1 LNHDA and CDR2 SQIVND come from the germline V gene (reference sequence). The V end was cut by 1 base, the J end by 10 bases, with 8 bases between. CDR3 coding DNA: TGTGCCAGTAGTATAGTGGGCACCGAGCAGTTCTTC. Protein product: CASSIVGTEQFF.

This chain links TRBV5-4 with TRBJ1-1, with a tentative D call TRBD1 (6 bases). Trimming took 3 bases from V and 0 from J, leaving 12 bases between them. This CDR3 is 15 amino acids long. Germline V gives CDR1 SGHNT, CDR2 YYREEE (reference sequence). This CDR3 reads CASSSGQLMNTEAFF. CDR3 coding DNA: TGTGCCAGCAGCTCTGGACAGCTCATGAACACTGAAGCTTTCTTT.

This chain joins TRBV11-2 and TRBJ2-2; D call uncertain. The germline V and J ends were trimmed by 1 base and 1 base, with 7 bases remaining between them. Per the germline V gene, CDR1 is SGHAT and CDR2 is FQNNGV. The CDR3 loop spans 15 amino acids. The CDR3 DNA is TGTGCCAGCAGCTTAGGTAGAGGGAACACCGGGGAGCTGTTTTTT. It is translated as CASSLGRGNTGELFF.

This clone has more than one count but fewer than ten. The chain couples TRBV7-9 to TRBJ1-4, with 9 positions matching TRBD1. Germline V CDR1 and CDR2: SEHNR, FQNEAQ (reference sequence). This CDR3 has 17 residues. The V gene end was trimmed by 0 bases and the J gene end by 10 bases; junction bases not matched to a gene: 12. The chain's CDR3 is CASSLALGGQGRRKLFF. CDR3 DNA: TGTGCCAGCAGCTTAGCGCTAGGAGGACAGGGGAGGAGAAAACTGTTTTTT.

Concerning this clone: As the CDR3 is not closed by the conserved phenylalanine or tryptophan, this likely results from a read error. CDR3 sequence reads: CASRLTGLNYGYTS. In DNA, the CDR3 is TGTGCCAGCAGATTGACAGGACTTAACTATGGCTACACCTCC. The rearrangement uses TRBV2 and TRBJ1-2; tentative D call: TRBD1 (6 bases). The CDR3 length is 14 residues. From germline, CDR1 is SNHLY and CDR2 FYNNEI. The ends were cut back, 6 bases at V and 1 base at J, with 12 bases in the middle.

The CDR3 DNA reads as TGTGCCAGCAGCTCGGGACTGGTGGATGAGCAGTTCTTC. Encoded protein: CASSSGLVDEQFF. The chain uses TRBV11-1 and TRBJ2-1, with TRBD2 as a possible D gene (6 bases). Trimming took 4 bases from V and 8 from J, leaving 12 bases between them. Germline V gene sequence: CDR1 SGHAT, CDR2 FQDESV (reference sequence). This CDR3 comprises 13 residues.

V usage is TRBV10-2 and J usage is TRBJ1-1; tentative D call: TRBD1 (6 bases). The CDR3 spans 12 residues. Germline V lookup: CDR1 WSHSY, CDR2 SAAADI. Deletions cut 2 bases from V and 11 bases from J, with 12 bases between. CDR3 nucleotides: TGCGCCAGCAGTGAGCAGGGGCCGGGGGCTTTCTTT. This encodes CASSEQGPGAFF.

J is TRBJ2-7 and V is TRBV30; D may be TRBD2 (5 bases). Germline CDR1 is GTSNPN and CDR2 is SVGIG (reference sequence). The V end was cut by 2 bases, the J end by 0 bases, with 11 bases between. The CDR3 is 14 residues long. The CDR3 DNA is TGTGCCTGGAGTAAAGGAGGTACCTCCTACGAGCAGTACTTC. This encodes CAWSKGGTSYEQYF.

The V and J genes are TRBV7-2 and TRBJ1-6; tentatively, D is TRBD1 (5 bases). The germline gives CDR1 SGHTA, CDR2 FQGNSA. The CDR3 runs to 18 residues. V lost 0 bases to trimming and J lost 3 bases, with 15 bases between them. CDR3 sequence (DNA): TGTGCCAGCAGCTTAGCAGGCGGGGCTACCATCTATAATTCACCCCTCCACTTT. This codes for CASSLAGGATIYNSPLHF.

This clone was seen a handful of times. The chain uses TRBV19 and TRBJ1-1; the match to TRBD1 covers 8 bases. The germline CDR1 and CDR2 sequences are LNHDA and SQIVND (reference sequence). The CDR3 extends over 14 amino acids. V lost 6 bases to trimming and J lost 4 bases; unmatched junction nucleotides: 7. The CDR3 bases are TGTGCCAGTAGCATCGGACAGGGATTCACTGAAGCTTTCTTT. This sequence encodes CASSIGQGFTEAFF.

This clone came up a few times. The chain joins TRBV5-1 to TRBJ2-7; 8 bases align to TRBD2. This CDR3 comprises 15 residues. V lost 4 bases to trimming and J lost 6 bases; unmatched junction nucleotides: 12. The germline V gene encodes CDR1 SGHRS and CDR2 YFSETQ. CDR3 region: CASSKQAGVDGEQYF. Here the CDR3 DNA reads TGCGCCAGCAGCAAACAAGCGGGAGTGGATGGCGAGCAGTACTTC.

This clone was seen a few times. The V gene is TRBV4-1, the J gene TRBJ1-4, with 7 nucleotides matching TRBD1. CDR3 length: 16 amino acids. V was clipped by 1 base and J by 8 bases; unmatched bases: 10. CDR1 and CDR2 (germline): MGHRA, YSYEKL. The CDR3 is CASSQGTGDGKEKLFF. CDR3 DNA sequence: TGCGCCAGCAGCCAAGGGACAGGAGACGGCAAGGAAAAACTGTTTTTT.

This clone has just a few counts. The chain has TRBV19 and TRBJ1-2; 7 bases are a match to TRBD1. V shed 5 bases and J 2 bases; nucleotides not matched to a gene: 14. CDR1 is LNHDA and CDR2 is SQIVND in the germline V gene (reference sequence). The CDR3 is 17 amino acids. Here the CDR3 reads CASSVGDSRQFNYGYTF. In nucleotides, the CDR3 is TGTGCCAGTAGTGTCGGGGACAGCAGACAATTCAACTATGGCTACACCTTC.